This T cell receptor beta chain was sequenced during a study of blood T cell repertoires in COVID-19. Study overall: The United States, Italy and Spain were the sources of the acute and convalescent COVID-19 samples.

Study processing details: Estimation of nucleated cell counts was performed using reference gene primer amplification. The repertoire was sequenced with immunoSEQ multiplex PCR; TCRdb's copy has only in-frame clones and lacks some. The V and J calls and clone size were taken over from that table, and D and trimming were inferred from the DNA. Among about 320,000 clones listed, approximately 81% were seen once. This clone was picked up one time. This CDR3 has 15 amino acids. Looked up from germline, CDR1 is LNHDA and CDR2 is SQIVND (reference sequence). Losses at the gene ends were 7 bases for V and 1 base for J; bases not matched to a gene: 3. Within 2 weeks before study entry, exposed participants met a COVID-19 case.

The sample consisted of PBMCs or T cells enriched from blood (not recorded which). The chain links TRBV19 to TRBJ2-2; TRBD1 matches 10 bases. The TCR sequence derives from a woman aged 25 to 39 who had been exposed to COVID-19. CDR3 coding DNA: TGTGCCAGTAATTGGGACAGGGGGAACACCGGGGAGCTGTTTTTT. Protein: CASNWDRGNTGELFF.